What follows is one T cell receptor (beta chain) and its context. The antigen remains unidentified. CDR1 and CDR2 from the germline V gene are MNHEY and SMNVEV (reference sequence). The CDR3 has 12 amino acids. The V end was cut by 5 bases, the J end by 5 bases, with 9 bases between. Naive CD8 cells lacked CD45RO and underwent positive selection for CCR7, leaving out terminally differentiated effector memory CD45RA+ cells. Donors were healthy HIV-negative adults without recent acute infections or vaccinations. This record belongs to a study of shared clonotypes between healthy human individuals. Only in-frame clones appear in the TCRdb table, and some are missing; sequencing was by immunoSEQ multiplex PCR. The sample shows 2 million or so clones, roughly 95% of them seen only once. Points from the study as a whole: Unshared clonotypes carried lower generation probabilities than those common to all four donors. Since donors were few, the genetic and exposure-history diversity represented was limited.

This receptor was identified in a man between 18 and 29 years old in good health. V and J are TRBV27 and TRBJ1-1; the D gene is possibly TRBD1 (6 bases). Sequenced sample: naive CD8+ T cells sorted from blood. The CDR3 sequence: CASSEQGTEAFF. The CDR3 region has the DNA TGTGCCAGCAGTGAGCAGGGGACTGAAGCTTTCTTT.